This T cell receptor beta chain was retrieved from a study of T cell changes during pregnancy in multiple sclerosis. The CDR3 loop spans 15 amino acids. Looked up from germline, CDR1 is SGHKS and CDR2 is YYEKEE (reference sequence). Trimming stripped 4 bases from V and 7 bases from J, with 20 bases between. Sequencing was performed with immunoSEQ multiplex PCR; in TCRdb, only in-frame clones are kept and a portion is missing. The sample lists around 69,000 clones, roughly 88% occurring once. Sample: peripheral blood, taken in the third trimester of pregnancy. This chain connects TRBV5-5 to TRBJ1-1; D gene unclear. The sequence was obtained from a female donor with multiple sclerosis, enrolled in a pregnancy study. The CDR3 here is CASSPPGRSYNEAFF. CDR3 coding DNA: TGTGCCAGCAGCCCCCCCGGGAGGTCCTATAATGAAGCTTTCTTT.